This TCR beta chain is from a study of blood T cell repertoires in COVID-19. Looked up from germline, CDR1 is GTSNPN and CDR2 is SVGIG (reference sequence). CDR3 length: 15 amino acids. V dropped 2 bases and J dropped 3 bases, with 16 bases sitting between them. Sequencing used immunoSEQ multiplex PCR; TCRdb keeps in-frame clones, though not all of them. The table includes around 310,000 clones, just under 90% detected once. The count of this clone is one. Sequencing was done on a sample of PBMCs or T cells enriched from blood (not recorded which). The chain carries TRBV30 and TRBJ1-1; D is unclear. The receptor's source is a woman in her twenties or thirties who had recovered from COVID-19. In DNA, the CDR3 is TGTGCCTGGAGTAGAGGGTGGGCTAGGGACACTGAAGCTTTCTTT. This gives the protein CAWSRGWARDTEAFF.